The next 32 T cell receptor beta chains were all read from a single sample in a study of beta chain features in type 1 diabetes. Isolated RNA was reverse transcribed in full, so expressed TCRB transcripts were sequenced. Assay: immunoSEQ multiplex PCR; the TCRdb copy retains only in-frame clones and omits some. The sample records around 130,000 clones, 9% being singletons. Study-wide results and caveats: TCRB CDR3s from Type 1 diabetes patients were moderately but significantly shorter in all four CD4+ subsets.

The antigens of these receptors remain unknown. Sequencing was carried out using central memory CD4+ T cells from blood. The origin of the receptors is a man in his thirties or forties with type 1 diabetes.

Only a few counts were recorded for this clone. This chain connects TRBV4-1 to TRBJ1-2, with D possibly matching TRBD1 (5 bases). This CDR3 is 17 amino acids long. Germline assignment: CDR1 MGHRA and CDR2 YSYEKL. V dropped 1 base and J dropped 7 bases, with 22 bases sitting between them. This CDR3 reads CASSQANMGLGHSGYTF. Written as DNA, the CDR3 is TGCGCCAGCAGCCAAGCTAATATGGGACTCGGACACTCTGGCTACACCTTC.

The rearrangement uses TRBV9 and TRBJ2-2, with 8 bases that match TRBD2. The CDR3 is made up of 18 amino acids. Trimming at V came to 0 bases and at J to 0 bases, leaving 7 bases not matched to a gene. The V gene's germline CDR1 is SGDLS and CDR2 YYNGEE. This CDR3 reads CASSVGSGGPSNTGELFF. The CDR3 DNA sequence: TGTGCCAGCAGCGTAGGGAGCGGGGGACCCTCGAACACCGGGGAGCTGTTTTTT.

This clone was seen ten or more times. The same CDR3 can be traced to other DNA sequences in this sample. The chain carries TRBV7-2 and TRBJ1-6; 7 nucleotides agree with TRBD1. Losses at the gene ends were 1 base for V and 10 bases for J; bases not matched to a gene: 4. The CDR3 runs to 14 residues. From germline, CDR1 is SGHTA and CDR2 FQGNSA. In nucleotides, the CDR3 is TGTGCCAGCAGCTTAGACAGGGGTAACTCACCCCTCCACTTT. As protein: CASSLDRGNSPLHF.

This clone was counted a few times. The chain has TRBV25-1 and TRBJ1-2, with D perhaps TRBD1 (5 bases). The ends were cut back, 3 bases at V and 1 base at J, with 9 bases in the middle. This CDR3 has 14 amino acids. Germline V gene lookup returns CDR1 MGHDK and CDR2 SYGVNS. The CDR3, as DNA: TGTGCCAGCAGTGATGATCAGGGTAACTATGGCTACACCTTC. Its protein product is CASSDDQGNYGYTF.

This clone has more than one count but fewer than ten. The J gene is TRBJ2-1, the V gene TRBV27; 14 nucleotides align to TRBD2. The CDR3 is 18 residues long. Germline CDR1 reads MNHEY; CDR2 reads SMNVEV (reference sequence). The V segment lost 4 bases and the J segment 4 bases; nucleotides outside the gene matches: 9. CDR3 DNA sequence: TGTGCCAGCAGTTCGGGACTAGCGGGGGTTCCCAATTACAATGAGCAGTTCTTC. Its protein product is CASSSGLAGVPNYNEQFF.

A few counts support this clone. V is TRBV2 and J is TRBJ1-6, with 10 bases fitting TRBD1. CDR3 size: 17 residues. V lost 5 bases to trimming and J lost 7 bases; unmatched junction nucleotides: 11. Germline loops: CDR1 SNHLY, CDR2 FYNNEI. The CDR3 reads CASSNRGQGLLNSPLHF. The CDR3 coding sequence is TGTGCCAGCAGTAACAGGGGACAGGGGCTTCTAAATTCACCCCTCCACTTT.

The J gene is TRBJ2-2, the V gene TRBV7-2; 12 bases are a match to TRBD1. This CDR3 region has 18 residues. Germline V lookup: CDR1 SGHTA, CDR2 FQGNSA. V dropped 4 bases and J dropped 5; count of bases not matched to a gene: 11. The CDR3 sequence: CASSSARGQGAGTGELFF. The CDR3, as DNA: TGTGCCAGCAGCTCTGCTCGGGGACAGGGGGCTGGTACCGGGGAGCTGTTTTTT.

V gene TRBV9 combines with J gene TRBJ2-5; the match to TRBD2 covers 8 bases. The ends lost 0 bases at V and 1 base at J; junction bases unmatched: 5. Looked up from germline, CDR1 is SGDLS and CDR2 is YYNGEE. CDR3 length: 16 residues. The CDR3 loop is CASSVGAGGSQETQYF. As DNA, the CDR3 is TGTGCCAGCAGCGTAGGGGCGGGGGGATCCCAAGAGACCCAGTACTTC.

CDR3 loop: CASRTTGNGSPLHF. For the CDR3, the DNA is TGTGCCAGCAGAACGACAGGGAACGGTTCACCCCTCCACTTT. This sequence joins TRBV6-5 and TRBJ1-6, with 7 bases matching TRBD1. The CDR3 sequence is 14 residues long. V gave up 6 bases and J gave up 9 bases; unmatched junction bases: 8. Germline CDR1 and CDR2: MNHEY and SVGAGI.

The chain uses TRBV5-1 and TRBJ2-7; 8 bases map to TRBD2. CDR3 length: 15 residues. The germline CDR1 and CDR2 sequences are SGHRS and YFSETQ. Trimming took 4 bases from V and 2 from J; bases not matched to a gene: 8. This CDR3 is CASSRPGGEPYEQYF. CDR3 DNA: TGCGCCAGCAGCCGCCCGGGAGGGGAACCCTACGAGCAGTACTTC.

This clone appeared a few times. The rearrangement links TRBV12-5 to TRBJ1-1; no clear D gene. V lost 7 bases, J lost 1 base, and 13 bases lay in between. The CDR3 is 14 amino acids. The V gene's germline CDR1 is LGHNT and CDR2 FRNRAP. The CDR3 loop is CASAALPSNTEAFF. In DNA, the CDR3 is TGTGCTAGTGCCGCACTGCCGTCGAACACTGAAGCTTTCTTT.

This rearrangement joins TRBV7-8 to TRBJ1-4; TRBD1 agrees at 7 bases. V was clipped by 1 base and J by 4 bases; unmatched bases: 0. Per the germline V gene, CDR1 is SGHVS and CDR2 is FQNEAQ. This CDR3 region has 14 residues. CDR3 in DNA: TGTGCCAGCAGCTTAGGGGACAGTAATGAAAAACTGTTTTTT. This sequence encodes CASSLGDSNEKLFF.

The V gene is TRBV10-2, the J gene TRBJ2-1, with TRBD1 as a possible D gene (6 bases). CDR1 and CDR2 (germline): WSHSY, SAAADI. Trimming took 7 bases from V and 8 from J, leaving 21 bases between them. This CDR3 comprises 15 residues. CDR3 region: CASNGPGHTRDEQFF. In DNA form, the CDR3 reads TGCGCCAGCAACGGACCGGGACACACGAGGGATGAGCAGTTCTTC.

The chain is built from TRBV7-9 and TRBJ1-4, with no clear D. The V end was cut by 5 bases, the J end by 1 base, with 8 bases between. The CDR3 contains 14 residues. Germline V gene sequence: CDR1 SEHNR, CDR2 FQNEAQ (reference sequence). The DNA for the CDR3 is TGTGCCAGCAGCCAGACTTTAACTAATGAAAAACTGTTTTTT. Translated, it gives CASSQTLTNEKLFF.

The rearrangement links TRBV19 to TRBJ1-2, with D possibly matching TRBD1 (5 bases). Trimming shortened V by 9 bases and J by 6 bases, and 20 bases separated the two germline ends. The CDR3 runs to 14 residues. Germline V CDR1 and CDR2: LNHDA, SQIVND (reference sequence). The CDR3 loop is CASSPTAGGNGYTF. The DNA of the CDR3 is TGTGCCAGCAGCCCCACGGCGGGGGGAAATGGCTACACCTTC.

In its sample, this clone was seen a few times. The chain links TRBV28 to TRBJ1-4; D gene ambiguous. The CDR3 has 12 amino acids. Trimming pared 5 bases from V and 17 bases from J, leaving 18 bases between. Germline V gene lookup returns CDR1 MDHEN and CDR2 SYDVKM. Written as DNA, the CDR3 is TGTGCCAGCAGTCCCAACCGCGTGCGATCCTTTTTT. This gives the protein CASSPNRVRSFF.

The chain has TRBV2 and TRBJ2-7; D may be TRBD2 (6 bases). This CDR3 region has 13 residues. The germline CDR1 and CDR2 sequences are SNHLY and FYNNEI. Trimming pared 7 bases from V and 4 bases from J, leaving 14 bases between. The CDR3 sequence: CASTSGSGYEQYF. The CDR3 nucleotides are TGTGCCAGCACAAGCGGGTCCGGATACGAGCAGTACTTC.

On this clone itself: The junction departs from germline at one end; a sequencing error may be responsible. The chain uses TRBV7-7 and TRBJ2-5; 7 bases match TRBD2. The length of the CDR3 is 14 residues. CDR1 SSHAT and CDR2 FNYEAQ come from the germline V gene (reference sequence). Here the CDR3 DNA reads TGTGCTAGCAGCCTCCAGCGGGGTAAAGAGACCCAGTACTTC. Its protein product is CASSLQRGKETQYF. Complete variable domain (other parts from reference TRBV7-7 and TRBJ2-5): GAGVSQSPRYKVTKRGQDVTLRCDPISSHATLYWYQQALGQGPEFLTYFNYEAQPDKSGLPSDRFSAERPEGSISTLTIQRTEQRDSAMYRCASSLQRGKETQYFGPGTRLLVL.

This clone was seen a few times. CDR3 in amino acids: CASSLDPGSYEQYF. As DNA, the CDR3 is TGTGCCAGCAGCTTGGACCCCGGCTCCTACGAGCAGTACTTC. The rearrangement links TRBV5-4 to TRBJ2-7; D not certain. CDR3 size: 14 residues. Germline V gives CDR1 SGHNT, CDR2 YYREEE (reference sequence). Trimming removed 0 bases at V and 0 bases at J, with 7 bases between.

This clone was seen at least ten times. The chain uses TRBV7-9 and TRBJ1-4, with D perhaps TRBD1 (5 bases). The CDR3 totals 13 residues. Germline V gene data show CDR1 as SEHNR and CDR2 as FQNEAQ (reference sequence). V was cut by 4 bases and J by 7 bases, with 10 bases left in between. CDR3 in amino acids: CASSWGPGEKLFF. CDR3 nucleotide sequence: TGTGCCAGCAGCTGGGGCCCGGGTGAAAAACTGTTTTTT.

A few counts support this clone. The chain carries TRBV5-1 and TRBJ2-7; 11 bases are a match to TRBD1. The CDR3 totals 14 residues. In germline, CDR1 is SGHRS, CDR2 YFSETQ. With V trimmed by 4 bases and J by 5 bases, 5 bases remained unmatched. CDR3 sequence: CASSGRTGGDEQYF. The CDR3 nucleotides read TGCGCCAGCAGCGGACGGACAGGGGGCGACGAGCAGTACTTC.

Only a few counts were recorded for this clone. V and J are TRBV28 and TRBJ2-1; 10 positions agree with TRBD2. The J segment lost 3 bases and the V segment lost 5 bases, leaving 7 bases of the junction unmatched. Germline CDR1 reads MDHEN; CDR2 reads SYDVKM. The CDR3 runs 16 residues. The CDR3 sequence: CASSPTPSGGYNEQFF. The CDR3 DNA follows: TGTGCCAGCAGTCCCACCCCTAGCGGGGGCTACAATGAGCAGTTCTTC.

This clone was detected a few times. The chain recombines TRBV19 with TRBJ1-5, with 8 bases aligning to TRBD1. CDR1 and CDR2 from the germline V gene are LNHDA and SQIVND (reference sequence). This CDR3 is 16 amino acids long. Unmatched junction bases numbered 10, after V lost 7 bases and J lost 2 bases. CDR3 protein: CASTSGGRLGNQPQHF. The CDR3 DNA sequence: TGTGCCAGTACCTCAGGGGGCCGCTTGGGCAATCAGCCCCAGCATTTT.

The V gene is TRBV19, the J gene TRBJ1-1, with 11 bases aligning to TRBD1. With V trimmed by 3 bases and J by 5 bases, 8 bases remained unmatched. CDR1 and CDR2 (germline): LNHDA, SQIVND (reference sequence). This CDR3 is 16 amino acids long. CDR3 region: CASSIGLDRGRTEAFF. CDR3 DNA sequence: TGTGCCAGTAGTATCGGCCTGGACAGGGGGCGAACTGAAGCTTTCTTT.

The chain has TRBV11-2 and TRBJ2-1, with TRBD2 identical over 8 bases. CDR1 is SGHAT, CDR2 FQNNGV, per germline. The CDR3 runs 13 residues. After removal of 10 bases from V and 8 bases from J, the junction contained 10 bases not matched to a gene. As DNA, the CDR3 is TGTGCCACCCTCGCCGGGGGGGGTGATGAGCAGTTCTTC. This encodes CATLAGGGDEQFF. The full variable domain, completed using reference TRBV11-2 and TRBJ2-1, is EAGVAQSPRYKIIEKRQSVAFWCNPISGHATLYWYQQILGQGPKLLIQFQNNGVVDDSQLPKDRFSAERLKGVDSTLKIQPAKLEDSAVYLCATLAGGGDEQFFGPGTRLTVL.

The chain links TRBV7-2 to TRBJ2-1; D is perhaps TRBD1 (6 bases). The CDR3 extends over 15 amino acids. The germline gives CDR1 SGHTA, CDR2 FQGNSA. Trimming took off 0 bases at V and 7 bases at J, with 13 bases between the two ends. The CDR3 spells CASSLAGTTFNEQFF. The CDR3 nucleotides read TGTGCCAGCAGCTTAGCCGGGACAACTTTTAATGAGCAGTTCTTC. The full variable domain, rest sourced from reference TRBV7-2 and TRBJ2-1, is GAGVSQSPSNKVTEKGKDVELRCDPISGHTALYWYRQSLGQGLEFLIYFQGNSAPDKSGLPSDRFSAERTGGSVSTLTIQRTQQEDSAVYLCASSLAGTTFNEQFFGPGTRLTVL.

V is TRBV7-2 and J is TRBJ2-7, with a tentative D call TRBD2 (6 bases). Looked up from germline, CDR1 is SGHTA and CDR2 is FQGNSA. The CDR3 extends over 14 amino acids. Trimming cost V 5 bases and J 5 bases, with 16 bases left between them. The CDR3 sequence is CASSRDLVGDEQYF. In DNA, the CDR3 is TGTGCCAGCAGCCGGGACTTGGTAGGTGACGAGCAGTACTTC. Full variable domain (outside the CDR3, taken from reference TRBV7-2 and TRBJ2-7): GAGVSQSPSNKVTEKGKDVELRCDPISGHTALYWYRQSLGQGLEFLIYFQGNSAPDKSGLPSDRFSAERTGGSVSTLTIQRTQQEDSAVYLCASSRDLVGDEQYFGPGTRLTVT.

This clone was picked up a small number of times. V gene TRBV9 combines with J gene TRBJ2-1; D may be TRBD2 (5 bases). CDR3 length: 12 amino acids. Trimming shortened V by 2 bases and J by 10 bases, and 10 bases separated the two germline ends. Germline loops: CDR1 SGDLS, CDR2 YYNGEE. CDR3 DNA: TGTGCCAGCAGCGTTCGGGAAGGCGAGCAGTTCTTC. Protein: CASSVREGEQFF.

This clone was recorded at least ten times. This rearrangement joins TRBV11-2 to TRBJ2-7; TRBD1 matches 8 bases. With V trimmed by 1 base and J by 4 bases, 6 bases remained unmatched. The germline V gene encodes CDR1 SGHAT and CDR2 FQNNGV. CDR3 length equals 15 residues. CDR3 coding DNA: TGTGCCAGCAGCTTAGGCACAGGGGGTGGTTACGAGCAGTACTTC. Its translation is CASSLGTGGGYEQYF.

CDR3 nucleotide sequence: TGTGCCAGCAACCCTTTGGCGGCTGCGAACAATGGCTACACCTTC. It encodes CASNPLAAANNGYTF. The genes are TRBV7-9 and TRBJ1-2; D is undetermined. CDR1 SEHNR and CDR2 FQNEAQ come from the germline V gene (reference sequence). With 7 bases removed from V and 6 bases from J, the gap between germline ends came to 21 bases. The CDR3 runs 15 residues.

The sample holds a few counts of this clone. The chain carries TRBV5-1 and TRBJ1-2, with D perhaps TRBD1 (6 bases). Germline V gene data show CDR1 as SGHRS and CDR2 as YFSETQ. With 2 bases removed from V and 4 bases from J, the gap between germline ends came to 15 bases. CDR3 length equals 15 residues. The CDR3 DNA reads TGCGCCAGCAGCTTTACAGGGCAGGACGTCTATGGCTACACCTTC. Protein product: CASSFTGQDVYGYTF.

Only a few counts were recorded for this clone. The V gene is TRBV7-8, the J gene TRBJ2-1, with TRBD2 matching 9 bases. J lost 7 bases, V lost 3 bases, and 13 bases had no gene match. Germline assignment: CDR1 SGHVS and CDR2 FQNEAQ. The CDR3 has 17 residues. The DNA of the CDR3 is TGTGCCAGCAGCTTGGGAACTGGCGGGGGGGCCTGGAATGAGCAGTTCTTC. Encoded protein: CASSLGTGGGAWNEQFF.